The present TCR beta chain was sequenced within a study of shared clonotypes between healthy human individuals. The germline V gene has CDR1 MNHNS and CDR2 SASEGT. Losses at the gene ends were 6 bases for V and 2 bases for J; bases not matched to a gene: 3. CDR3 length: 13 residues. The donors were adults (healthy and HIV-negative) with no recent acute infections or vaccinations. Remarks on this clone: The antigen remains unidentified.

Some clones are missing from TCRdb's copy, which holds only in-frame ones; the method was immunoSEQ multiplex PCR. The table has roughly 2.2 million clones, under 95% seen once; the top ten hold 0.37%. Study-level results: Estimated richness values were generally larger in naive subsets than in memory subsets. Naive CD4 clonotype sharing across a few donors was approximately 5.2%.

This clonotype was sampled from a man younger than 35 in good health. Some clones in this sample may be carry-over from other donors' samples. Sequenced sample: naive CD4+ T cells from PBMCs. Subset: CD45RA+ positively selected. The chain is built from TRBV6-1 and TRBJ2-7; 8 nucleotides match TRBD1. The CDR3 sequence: CASRQGVTYEQYF. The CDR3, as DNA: TGTGCCAGCAGACAGGGGGTAACCTACGAGCAGTACTTC.